Presented here are 25 T cell receptor beta chains from one specimen sequenced in a study of T-cell reconstitution after alpha-beta-depleted transplantation in children. Unique molecular identifiers were incorporated into the prepared TCRbeta library. MiXCR, run by TCRdb on the PCR reads, gives a single entry per CDR3 protein. The sample includes around 370,000 distinct CDR3 sequences, roughly 15% of them seen just once. Material: PBMCs, mostly from graft donor cells, obtained 360 days after TCRalphabeta/CD19-depleted stem cell transplant. These receptors all come from a male patient between 2 and 10 years old who had a stem cell transplant for acute lymphoblastic leukemia, so the T cells may come from the graft donor.

The J gene is TRBJ2-5, the V gene TRBV5-1, with D perhaps being TRBD1 or TRBD2 (5 bases each). The CDR3 loop spans 16 amino acids. The V end lost 2 bases, the J end lost 5 bases, and 19 bases lay between the germline ends. Germline CDR1 and CDR2: SGHRS and YFSETQ. CDR3 nucleotides: TGCGCCAGCAGCTTCTCACCGGGGCCCAAAGGGGAGACCCAGTACTTC. It is translated as CASSFSPGPKGETQYF. The full variable domain, with the rest looked up from reference TRBV5-1 and TRBJ2-5, is KAGVTQTPRYLIKTRGQQVTLSCSPISGHRSVSWYQQTPGQGLQFLFEYFSETQRNKGNFPGRFSGRQFSNSRSEMNVSTLELGDSALYLCASSFSPGPKGETQYFGPGTRLLVL.

This clonotype was detected only a few times. This chain links TRBV4-3 with TRBJ2-2, with D possibly matching TRBD2 (6 bases). CDR1 and CDR2 from the germline V gene are LGHNA and YSLEER. The CDR3 length is 19 residues. Trimming pared 0 bases from V and 0 bases from J, leaving 17 bases between. Here the CDR3 reads CASSQDHWAGSANTGELFF. The CDR3 region has the DNA TGCGCCAGCAGCCAAGATCACTGGGCGGGATCCGCGAACACCGGGGAGCTGTTTTTT.

The chain carries TRBV10-3 and TRBJ2-3; 9 nucleotides align to TRBD1. Germline loops: CDR1 ENHRY, CDR2 SYGVKD. The CDR3 runs 15 residues. With V trimmed by 8 bases and J by 2 bases, 8 bases remained unmatched. The CDR3 protein is CAISPGQGPTDTQYF. The CDR3 bases are TGTGCCATCTCCCCGGGACAGGGCCCCACAGATACGCAGTATTTT.

CDR3 sequence reads: CASSLRGWPEETQYF. In DNA, the CDR3 is TGTGCCAGCAGTTTAAGGGGTTGGCCAGAAGAGACCCAGTACTTC. The gene calls are TRBV28 and TRBJ2-5; D perhaps matches TRBD1 (5 bases). The V end lost 2 bases, the J end lost 3 bases, and 13 bases lay between the germline ends. The CDR3 length is 15 residues. Germline V gives CDR1 MDHEN, CDR2 SYDVKM.

This rearrangement joins TRBV19 to TRBJ2-2; D call uncertain. Trimming shortened V by 1 base and J by 7 bases, and 1 base separated the two germline ends. Germline CDR1 reads LNHDA; CDR2 reads SQIVND (reference sequence). This CDR3 has 11 residues. CDR3 protein: CASSIGGELFF. CDR3 nucleotide sequence: TGTGCCAGTAGTATAGGCGGGGAGCTGTTTTTT.

J is TRBJ2-3 and V is TRBV29-1; 7 bases align to TRBD2. J gave up 5 bases and V 7 bases, and 9 bases lay outside the gene matches. CDR3 size: 13 residues. The germline CDR1 and CDR2 sequences are SQVTM and ANQGSEA. The CDR3 DNA reads as TGCAGCGCGAGAACTAGCGCGGGAGATACGCAGTATTTT. Its translation is CSARTSAGDTQYF.

This clonotype was seen more than once but under ten times. The gene calls are TRBV12-3 or TRBV12-4 and TRBJ1-4; 7 nucleotides line up with TRBD1. There are 16 residues in the CDR3. Trimming removed 5 bases from V and 7 bases from J; junction bases left unmatched: 13. The CDR3 coding sequence is TGTGCCAGCAGTGGGTTGTTTTTAGGGACAGCTGAAAAACTGTTTTTT. This sequence encodes CASSGLFLGTAEKLFF.

This clonotype came up many times. The V call is TRBV4-3, the J call TRBJ2-7; D gene ambiguous. Looked up from germline, CDR1 is LGHNA and CDR2 is YSLEER. This CDR3 is built from 13 residues. The V end was cut by 0 bases, the J end by 5 bases, with 8 bases between. The CDR3 bases are TGCGCCAGCAGCCAAGATTATCGTCACGAGCAGTACTTC. Protein: CASSQDYRHEQYF.

This chain uses TRBV10-3 with TRBJ2-7; tentative D call: TRBD1 (5 bases). Germline V gene data show CDR1 as ENHRY and CDR2 as SYGVKD. This CDR3 contains 13 residues. The V and J ends lost 4 bases and 2 bases respectively, with 9 bases between them. This CDR3 is CAISVTGPYEQYF. The CDR3 nucleotides read TGTGCCATCAGTGTAACAGGCCCCTACGAGCAGTACTTC.

The J gene is TRBJ2-7, the V gene TRBV10-3; D is undetermined. The CDR3 has 13 amino acids. CDR1 ENHRY and CDR2 SYGVKD come from the germline V gene. Trimming pared 3 bases from V and 0 bases from J, leaving 6 bases between. The CDR3, as DNA: TGTGCCATCAGTGATATCGACTCCTACGAGCAGTACTTC. It codes for CAISDIDSYEQYF.

This clonotype was counted many times. The chain links TRBV9 to TRBJ1-1; TRBD1 might be the D (5 bases). Germline values: CDR1 SGDLS, CDR2 YYNGEE. V was shortened by 0 bases and J by 6 bases, with 15 bases between the two germline ends. This CDR3 contains 15 residues. CDR3 sequence reads: CASSVVVQGVPEAFF. The CDR3, as DNA: TGTGCCAGCAGCGTAGTAGTTCAAGGGGTCCCTGAAGCTTTCTTT. The full variable domain, its missing parts supplied by reference TRBV9 and TRBJ1-1, is DSGVTQTPKHLITATGQRVTLRCSPRSGDLSVYWYQQSLDQGLQFLIQYYNGEERAKGNILERFSAQQFPDLHSELNLSSLELGDSALYFCASSVVVQGVPEAFFGQGTRLTVV.

V is TRBV28 and J is TRBJ2-7; D remains unclear. Germline CDR1 MDHEN, CDR2 SYDVKM. CDR3 length: 13 amino acids. Trimming left V 6 bases short and J 2 bases short, with 11 bases between. CDR3 nucleotides: TGTGCCAGCAGGACTGGGCCCGCCTACGAGCAGTACTTC. Encoded protein: CASRTGPAYEQYF.

In its sample, this clonotype was seen many times. This chain connects TRBV10-3 to TRBJ2-1; the match to TRBD1 covers 11 bases. The J segment lost 8 bases and the V segment lost 0 bases, leaving 6 bases of the junction unmatched. In germline, CDR1 is ENHRY, CDR2 SYGVKD. The length of the CDR3 is 16 residues. The CDR3 DNA follows: TGTGCCATCAGTGAGTCAGGGACAGGGGGTCGGGATGAGCAGTTCTTC. As protein: CAISESGTGGRDEQFF.

This clonotype was seen more than once but under ten times. Here the CDR3 reads CASSDRGQTEAFF. The CDR3 nucleotides are TGTGCCAGCAGCGACAGGGGGCAAACTGAAGCTTTCTTT. The chain carries TRBV12-3 or TRBV12-4 and TRBJ1-1, with TRBD1 matching over 10 bases. The CDR3 covers 13 residues. V lost 6 bases, J lost 5 bases, and 3 bases stayed unmatched.

This clonotype came up a few times. The CDR3 region has the DNA TGTGCCAGCAGCTTCTACCAGGGGGATAGCAATCAGCCCCAGCATTTT. It specifies CASSFYQGDSNQPQHF. V gene TRBV5-6 combines with J gene TRBJ1-5; TRBD1 matches 7 bases. This CDR3 region has 16 residues. Germline-derived CDR1 and CDR2 are SGHDT and YYEEEE. J lost 0 bases, V lost 2 bases, and 5 bases had no gene match.

In its sample, this clonotype was seen once. The J gene is TRBJ2-2, the V gene TRBV4-2, with D possibly being TRBD2 (7 bases). Trimming took off 4 bases at V and 4 bases at J, with 16 bases between the two ends. This CDR3 has 16 amino acids. Germline CDR1 and CDR2: LGHNA and YNFKEQ. The CDR3 DNA reads TGTGCCAGCAGCCCGTGGGGGGCGGGAGTCACCGGGGAGCTGTTTTTT. Protein product: CASSPWGAGVTGELFF.

This clonotype was seen a handful of times. The chain employs TRBV29-1 and TRBJ2-1, with 7 bases identical to TRBD2. The CDR3 is 14 amino acids. The junction had 4 bases not matched to a gene; V was cut back by 5 bases and J by 0 bases. Germline loops: CDR1 SQVTM, CDR2 ANQGSEA. In DNA, the CDR3 is TGCAGCGTTACCGTAGCGGGCTCCTACAATGAGCAGTTCTTC. Its protein is CSVTVAGSYNEQFF.

This clonotype has ten or more counts. The chain links TRBV5-8 to TRBJ2-1; 7 bases agree with TRBD2. J gave up 4 bases and V 8 bases, and 15 bases lay outside the gene matches. The germline V gene encodes CDR1 SGHTS and CDR2 YDEGEE. There are 16 residues in the CDR3. The CDR3 loop is CARGGLGLVGYNEQFF. The CDR3 DNA reads TGTGCCAGGGGAGGACTCGGACTAGTGGGATACAATGAGCAGTTCTTC.

This clonotype has a handful of counts. This chain joins TRBV12-3 or TRBV12-4 and TRBJ2-5; tentatively, D is TRBD1 (6 bases). The length of the CDR3 is 15 residues. The V gene lost 6 bases and the J gene lost 1 base, with 15 bases spanning the gap. CDR3 amino acids: CASSSSDSPQETQYF. The CDR3 DNA is TGTGCCAGCAGCTCCTCGGACAGTCCCCAAGAGACCCAGTACTTC.

The chain uses TRBV12-3 or TRBV12-4 and TRBJ1-6; the D is unclear. The CDR3 is 14 residues long. The V end lost 6 bases, the J end lost 8 bases, and 14 bases lay between the germline ends. The CDR3 nucleotides read TGTGCCAGCAGGCCCCCCGGGTGGGATTCACCCCTCCACTTT. This encodes CASRPPGWDSPLHF.

The chain carries TRBV7-3 and TRBJ2-7; tentative D call: TRBD1 (6 bases). V was clipped by 3 bases and J by 5 bases, with 20 bases between them. This CDR3 has 16 amino acids. Germline values: CDR1 SGHTA, CDR2 FQGTGA. In DNA, the CDR3 is TGTGCCAGCAGCTTTATTCGGAAAACAGGGTTCGACGAGCAGTACTTC. The encoded protein is CASSFIRKTGFDEQYF.

This clonotype was observed many times. The CDR3 bases are TGTGCCAGCAGCGTAGATAGCACTGGCCGCAATGAGCAGTTCTTC. Its protein product is CASSVDSTGRNEQFF. The chain couples TRBV9 to TRBJ2-1; D call uncertain. Germline V gene data show CDR1 as SGDLS and CDR2 as YYNGEE. This CDR3 region has 15 residues. Between the trimmed V and J ends, which lost 0 bases and 6 bases, there was a span of 13 bases. Variable domain in full (rest from reference TRBV9 and TRBJ2-1): DSGVTQTPKHLITATGQRVTLRCSPRSGDLSVYWYQQSLDQGLQFLIQYYNGEERAKGNILERFSAQQFPDLHSELNLSSLELGDSALYFCASSVDSTGRNEQFFGPGTRLTVL.

This clonotype was observed a few times. This chain uses TRBV6-2 or TRBV6-3 with TRBJ1-4, with D hard to call. Germline CDR1 and CDR2: MNHEY and SVGEGT. The CDR3 consists of 11 residues. V shed 1 base and J shed 8 bases, with 2 bases lying between them. CDR3 amino acids: CASSYFEKLFF. DNA of the CDR3: TGTGCCAGCAGTTACTTCGAAAAACTGTTTTTT.

This clonotype appeared a few times. The CDR3 loop is CGAMNTEAFF. The CDR3 region has the DNA TGCGGAGCTATGAACACTGAAGCTTTCTTT. The chain employs TRBV29-1 and TRBJ1-1; D unclear. The CDR3 consists of 10 residues. Germline values: CDR1 SQVTM, CDR2 ANQGSEA.

This clonotype occurred a few times. The chain recombines TRBV4-3 with TRBJ1-2; D call uncertain. Per the germline V gene, CDR1 is LGHNA and CDR2 is YSLEER. The CDR3 is made up of 13 amino acids. V was pared by 5 bases and J by 5 bases, with 12 bases between. The CDR3 DNA sequence: TGCGCCAGCAGCGACGGAACCCTTTATGGCTACACCTTC. It is translated as CASSDGTLYGYTF.